This T cell receptor beta chain was recorded in a study of T cells in Graves' hyperthyroidism and ophthalmopathy. Looking at the study overall: Upon initial diagnosis and before any treatment, peripheral blood was collected.

Amplification of TCR beta CDR3 regions was performed using RNA transcripts as template. When the TCR CDR3 underwent first-round RT-PCR, the HTBI primer set was used. From the multiplex PCR reads, TCRdb called clonotypes with MiXCR, one entry per CDR3 protein. The sample has 300,000 to 500,000 distinct CDR3 sequences, around 15% seen once. CDR1 ENHRY and CDR2 SYGVKD come from the germline V gene. The CDR3 runs 13 residues. V lost 6 bases and J 7 bases, leaving 13 bases between the germline ends. Together with thyroid ultrasound, orbital computed tomography, serum thyroxine and TRAb, clinical symptoms were used for diagnoses. This clonotype showed up just a few times.

The genes are TRBV10-3 and TRBJ2-1; D uncertain. This TCR derives from a man aged 50 to 60 with Graves' ophthalmopathy. Input material: blood. The CDR3 sequence: CAIRDPVGNEQFF. The CDR3 DNA follows: TGTGCCATCAGGGATCCCGTTGGAAATGAGCAGTTCTTC.